One T cell receptor beta chain is described in this entry. This table comes from immunoSEQ multiplex PCR, and its TCRdb copy is limited to in-frame clones, with some not included. The sample comprises over 1.4 million clones, roughly 96% of which are singletons, and approximately 1% rests with the top ten. CDR3 length: 14 residues. Losses at the gene ends were 7 bases for V and 6 bases for J; bases not matched to a gene: 9. Germline-derived CDR1 and CDR2 are MNHEY and SVGAGI. These data originate in a study of shared clonotypes between healthy human individuals. Looking at the study overall: Three plates each covered CD4 naive and memory; CD8 naive two, CD8 memory one.

This chain uses TRBV6-5 with TRBJ1-5, with 7 bases that match TRBD1. Material: naive CD4+ T cells sorted from blood. The subset was: CD45RA+ positively selected. The clonotype was recovered from a man aged 30-40 years in good health. The CDR3 loop reads CASTETGRVQPQHF. The CDR3 bases are TGTGCCAGCACCGAGACAGGGAGGGTTCAGCCCCAGCATTTT.